This is a list of T cell receptor beta chains from one sample in a study of blood T cell repertoires in COVID-19. Repertoires were generated with immunoSEQ multiplex PCR, while TCRdb's copy carries only in-frame clones and drops some. Of some 300,000 clones listed, 90% are singletons. Sequencing input: PBMCs or T cells enriched from blood (not recorded which). Every receptor here comes from a woman between 18 and 29 years old with acute COVID-19. Both conserved end residues are part of each CDR3. A D gene is named only where the DNA matches it firmly. The size of a clone is reported for some rows only, either as once, few or many, or as a class for expanded clones.

J gene: TRBJ1-3
V gene: TRBV27
D gene: NA
clone size: NA
CDR3 DNA: TGTGCCAGCAGCCGTACGCAGGGGTTCACTGGAAACACCATATATTTT
CDR3 protein: CASSRTQGFTGNTIYF

J gene: TRBJ2-7
V gene: TRBV5-4
D gene: NA
clone size: NA
CDR3 DNA: TGTGCCAGCAGCTCTTACCCACTCCCCGAGCAGTACTTC
CDR3 protein: CASSSYPLPEQYF

J gene: TRBJ2-3
V gene: TRBV10-3
D gene: TRBD2
clone size: NA
CDR3 DNA: TGTGCCATCAGTGGGGCCGGGACTAGCGGCTATCTGGGGGATACGCAGTATTTT
CDR3 protein: CAISGAGTSGYLGDTQYF

J gene: TRBJ2-5
V gene: TRBV10-3
D gene: NA
clone size: NA
CDR3 DNA: TGTGCCATCAGCGCTAGAGATCTAGAGACCCAGTACTTC
CDR3 protein: CAISARDLETQYF

J gene: TRBJ2-5
V gene: TRBV5-6
D gene: TRBD2
clone size: NA
CDR3 DNA: TGTGCCAGCAGCTTGTTATCTAGCGGGAGGGCCATGGAGACCCAGTACTTC
CDR3 protein: CASSLLSSGRAMETQYF

J gene: TRBJ2-3
V gene: TRBV2
D gene: NA
clone size: NA
CDR3 DNA: TGTGCCAGCAGTGCCGGACAGCGAGATACGCAGTATTTT
CDR3 protein: CASSAGQRDTQYF

J gene: TRBJ1-2
V gene: TRBV7-2
D gene: TRBD1
clone size: NA
CDR3 DNA: TGTGCCAGCAGCTACGACAGGGGTAACTATGGCTACACCTTC
CDR3 protein: CASSYDRGNYGYTF

J gene: TRBJ2-5
V gene: TRBV30
D gene: TRBD2
clone size: NA
CDR3 DNA: TGTGCCTGGAGTGTGAGCGGGGTCGGGGAGACCCAGTACTTC
CDR3 protein: CAWSVSGVGETQYF

J gene: TRBJ1-1
V gene: TRBV2
D gene: TRBD1
clone size: NA
CDR3 DNA: TGTGCCAGCAGTGGGGACAGGAACACTGAAGCTTTCTTT
CDR3 protein: CASSGDRNTEAFF

J gene: TRBJ1-4
V gene: TRBV28
D gene: NA
clone size: NA
CDR3 DNA: TGTGCCAGCAGTTTGGAGAGCATACTGTTTTTT
CDR3 protein: CASSLESILFF

J gene: TRBJ1-3
V gene: TRBV9
D gene: TRBD1
clone size: once
CDR3 DNA: TGTGCCAGCAGCGGGGGACAGGGACCTGGAAACACCATATATTTT
CDR3 protein: CASSGGQGPGNTIYF

J gene: TRBJ2-1
V gene: TRBV19
D gene: TRBD2
clone size: NA
CDR3 DNA: TGTGCCAGTAGTATCGCGGGGGGGAACAATGAGCAGTTCTTC
CDR3 protein: CASSIAGGNNEQFF

J gene: TRBJ2-7
V gene: TRBV20-1
D gene: NA
clone size: NA
CDR3 DNA: TGCAGTGCTAGACAAAACTACGAGCAGTACTTC
CDR3 protein: CSARQNYEQYF

J gene: TRBJ1-4
V gene: TRBV5-1
D gene: NA
clone size: NA
CDR3 DNA: TGCGCCAGCAGCGCCTCGACGGGGGGTACTGAAAAACTGTTTTTT
CDR3 protein: CASSASTGGTEKLFF

J gene: TRBJ1-2
V gene: TRBV3-1/TRBV3-2
D gene: TRBD1
clone size: few
CDR3 DNA: TGTGCCAGCAGCCAAGGGACAGGGGGTGGCTACACCTTC
CDR3 protein: CASSQGTGGGYTF

J gene: TRBJ1-1
V gene: TRBV7-3
D gene: NA
clone size: NA
CDR3 DNA: TGTGCCAGCAGCTTAACGACTGATGGTGAAGCTTTCTTT
CDR3 protein: CASSLTTDGEAFF

J gene: TRBJ1-1
V gene: TRBV5-8
D gene: NA
clone size: NA
CDR3 DNA: TGTGCCAGCAGCTTGGGATGGAGGAACACTGAAGCTTTCTTT
CDR3 protein: CASSLGWRNTEAFF

J gene: TRBJ1-5
V gene: TRBV20-1
D gene: NA
clone size: NA
CDR3 DNA: TGCAGTGCTAGTCCGAAAGCGGATCAGCCCCAGCATTTT
CDR3 protein: CSASPKADQPQHF

J gene: TRBJ1-1
V gene: TRBV6-2/TRBV6-3
D gene: NA
clone size: NA
CDR3 DNA: TGTGCCAGCAGTTACGGGAACAGGCAGGTGGCTTTCTTT
CDR3 protein: CASSYGNRQVAFF

J gene: TRBJ2-7
V gene: TRBV30
D gene: NA
clone size: NA
CDR3 DNA: TGTGCCTGGTCCGGGATTATATCGTCCGAGCAGTACTTC
CDR3 protein: CAWSGIISSEQYF

J gene: TRBJ2-5
V gene: TRBV12-5
D gene: NA
clone size: NA
CDR3 DNA: TGTGCTAGTGGTTTGGCAACCTATTCTTCTAGCCAAGGGGGGACCCAGTACTTC
CDR3 protein: CASGLATYSSSQGGTQYF

J gene: TRBJ2-7
V gene: TRBV28
D gene: NA
clone size: NA
CDR3 DNA: TGTGCCAGCAGCCAGCCCTCCTACCGGGACTTC
CDR3 protein: CASSQPSYRDF

J gene: TRBJ2-1
V gene: TRBV19
D gene: TRBD2
clone size: few
CDR3 DNA: TGTGCCAGTACCCCTTCCGGGACTAGCGGGAGAAATGAGCAGTTCTTC
CDR3 protein: CASTPSGTSGRNEQFF

J gene: TRBJ2-5
V gene: TRBV5-1
D gene: TRBD1
clone size: NA
CDR3 DNA: TGCGCCAGCAGTATTGACAGGGACAGAGAGACCCAGTACTTC
CDR3 protein: CASSIDRDRETQYF

J gene: TRBJ1-1
V gene: TRBV30
D gene: TRBD1
clone size: NA
CDR3 DNA: TGTGCCTGGAGTGGACAGGGGCTTGATGGGGCTTTCTTT
CDR3 protein: CAWSGQGLDGAFF

J gene: TRBJ2-7
V gene: TRBV6-5
D gene: NA
clone size: NA
CDR3 DNA: TGTGCCAGCAGTTACTCACCGGGAGGGGGCTCCGAGCAGTACTTC
CDR3 protein: CASSYSPGGGSEQYF